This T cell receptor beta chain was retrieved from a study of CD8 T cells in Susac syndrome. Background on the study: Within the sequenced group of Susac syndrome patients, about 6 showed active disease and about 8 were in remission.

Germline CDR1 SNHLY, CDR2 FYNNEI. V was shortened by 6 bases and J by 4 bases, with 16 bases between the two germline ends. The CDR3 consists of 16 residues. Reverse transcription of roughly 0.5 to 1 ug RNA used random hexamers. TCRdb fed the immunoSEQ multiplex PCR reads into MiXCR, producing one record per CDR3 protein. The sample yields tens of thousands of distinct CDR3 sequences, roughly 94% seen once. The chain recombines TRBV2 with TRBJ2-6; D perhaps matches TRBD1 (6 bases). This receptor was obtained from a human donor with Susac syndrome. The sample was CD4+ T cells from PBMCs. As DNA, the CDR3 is TGTGCCAGCAGGAAGGCGCAGGGGCTCGGGGCCAACGTCCTGACTTTC. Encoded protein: CASRKAQGLGANVLTF.